Below are 27 T cell receptor beta chains sequenced from a single sample in a study of the immune and genomic landscape of osteosarcoma (dated by TCRdb to about 2020). The library was obtained by the immunoSEQ multiplex PCR assay. The source is immuneACCESS, and TCRdb retained only in-frame sequences with V and J called. Part of the clones is not carried over; for the studies checked, unresolved V genes explain less than half of this, and the remainder is unexplained. Here the sample has fewer than 6,000 clones; 75% to 85% occur a single time. The ten most abundant clones make up 6.2% of the sample. Post-treatment primary, local recurrence and metastasis tumors from poor-prognosis patients were used as specimens. Source material: osteosarcoma tumor tissue from the lung. The receptor set was obtained from a human donor with osteosarcoma.

This clone rates as large. V is TRBV9 and J is TRBJ1-2; the D is unclear. Germline V lookup: CDR1 SGDLS, CDR2 YYNGEE. The V gene lost 0 bases and the J gene lost 8 bases, with 17 bases spanning the gap. The CDR3 is 15 residues long. DNA for the CDR3: TGTGCCAGCAGCGTAGGGAGCCCCACGGCCCTAGGCTACACCTTC. It codes for CASSVGSPTALGYTF.

This rearrangement joins TRBV9 to TRBJ2-5; TRBD2 is a possible D gene (6 bases). Germline V gene lookup returns CDR1 SGDLS and CDR2 YYNGEE. This CDR3 has 15 residues. Trimming took 0 bases from V and 4 from J, leaving 13 bases between them. CDR3 sequence: CASSVVGGSGETQYF. CDR3 bases: TGTGCCAGCAGCGTAGTAGGAGGGAGTGGAGAGACCCAGTACTTC.

The chain is built from TRBV6-5 and TRBJ1-1, with D possibly matching TRBD1 (6 bases). Germline lookup yields CDR1 MNHEY and CDR2 SVGAGI. This CDR3 region has 16 residues. The V end was cut by 4 bases, the J end by 0 bases, with 15 bases between. The CDR3 DNA follows: TGTGCCAGCAGTTCCTCAAAGGGGGGAATGAACACTGAAGCTTTCTTT. It yields the protein CASSSSKGGMNTEAFF.

This chain uses TRBV25-1 with TRBJ2-3; no reliable D call. Trimming shortened V by 3 bases and J by 6 bases, and 10 bases separated the two germline ends. The CDR3 consists of 13 residues. In germline, CDR1 is MGHDK, CDR2 SYGVNS. CDR3 DNA: TGTGCCAGCAGTGATACTTCCCCCGATACGCAGTATTTT. It is translated as CASSDTSPDTQYF.

This chain connects TRBV4-2 to TRBJ2-5; 9 positions match TRBD2. Germline V CDR1 and CDR2: LGHNA, YNFKEQ. V was pared by 11 bases and J by 4 bases, with 5 bases of the junction left unmatched. CDR3 size: 12 residues. The CDR3, as DNA: TGTGCCGCAGCGGGAGGTCGAGAGACCCAGTACTTC. Its protein is CAAAGGRETQYF.

This chain links TRBV6-6 with TRBJ2-7; the match to TRBD1 covers 9 bases. The germline V gene has CDR1 MNHNY and CDR2 SVGAGI (reference sequence). CDR3 length: 16 residues. Trimming cost V 0 bases and J 2 bases; bases outside gene matches: 5. This chain's CDR3 is CASSYSATGGPYEQYF. DNA of the CDR3: TGTGCCAGCAGTTACTCTGCGACAGGGGGACCCTACGAGCAGTACTTC.

The table lists this clone with a count of one. The genes are TRBV7-9 and TRBJ2-7; 8 nucleotides align to TRBD2. V shed 4 bases, J shed 5 bases, and the junction held 16 bases outside the gene matches. There are 17 residues in the CDR3. From germline, CDR1 is SEHNR and CDR2 FQNEAQ (reference sequence). The CDR3 DNA is TGTGCCAGCAGCTCACGATCCCTCGGGAGGGCCTCTCACGAGCAGTACTTC. Encoded protein: CASSSRSLGRASHEQYF.

This chain joins TRBV19 and TRBJ2-1; D tentatively fits TRBD1 or TRBD2 (5 bases each). V was pared by 3 bases and J by 2 bases, with 11 bases between. This CDR3 has 15 amino acids. CDR1 LNHDA and CDR2 SQIVND come from the germline V gene (reference sequence). The DNA for the CDR3 is TGTGCCAGTAGTATCTGGGGACGCCCCTACAATGAGCAGTTCTTC. This encodes CASSIWGRPYNEQFF.

The chain joins TRBV10-3 to TRBJ1-4, with D possibly being TRBD1 (5 bases). Per germline, CDR1 ENHRY and CDR2 SYGVKD. V was clipped by 4 bases and J by 3 bases, with 6 bases between them. The length of the CDR3 is 13 residues. CDR3 coding DNA: TGTGCCATCAGTGGACAGCCTAATGAAAAACTGTTTTTT. It codes for CAISGQPNEKLFF.

This clone was counted a few times. V is TRBV5-4 and J is TRBJ2-2; TRBD2 matches 9 bases. The CDR3 contains 16 residues. The germline CDR1 and CDR2 sequences are SGHNT and YYREEE (reference sequence). V was clipped by 0 bases and J by 0 bases; unmatched bases: 0. In DNA, the CDR3 is TGTGCCAGCAGCTTGGGACTAGCGGCGAACACCGGGGAGCTGTTTTTT. As protein: CASSLGLAANTGELFF.

This clone was detected only a few times. The chain carries TRBV9 and TRBJ2-2; TRBD2 matches 10 bases. Germline V gene sequence: CDR1 SGDLS, CDR2 YYNGEE. The CDR3 consists of 17 residues. Unmatched junction bases numbered 6, after V lost 0 bases and J lost 4 bases. The CDR3 region has the DNA TGTGCCAGCAGCGTAGGCCCCAGCGGGAGGGCCACCGGGGAGCTGTTTTTT. It is translated as CASSVGPSGRATGELFF.

Comment on this clone: An end of the junction does not agree with germline; a read error may underlie this. V and J are TRBV7-2 and TRBJ1-2, with D hard to call. CDR3 length: 13 residues. The V gene's germline CDR1 is SGHTA and CDR2 FQGNSA. This chain's CDR3 is CASSPYSNNGYTF. The DNA for the CDR3 is TGTGCCAGCAGCCCCTACAGTAACAATGGCTACACCTTC.

The rearrangement links TRBV7-9 to TRBJ2-3; D is perhaps TRBD2 (5 bases). Deletions cut 1 base from V and 9 bases from J, with 14 bases between. This CDR3 contains 14 residues. CDR1 and CDR2 from the germline V gene are SEHNR and FQNEAQ (reference sequence). CDR3 sequence (DNA): TGTGCCAGCAGCTTAGTGCAGAGCGGTAGGACGCAGTATTTT. It specifies CASSLVQSGRTQYF.

This CDR3 is CASSLSGLAFEQYF. The CDR3 nucleotides read TGTGCCAGCAGTTTATCAGGGCTAGCCTTCGAGCAGTACTTC. The chain has TRBV27 and TRBJ2-7; possible D gene TRBD2, 5 bases. Germline CDR1 and CDR2: MNHEY and SMNVEV (reference sequence). The CDR3 loop spans 14 amino acids. V lost 0 bases, J lost 6 bases, and 12 bases lay in between.

The V and J genes are TRBV5-1 and TRBJ2-3; D unresolved. Germline V CDR1 and CDR2: SGHRS, YFSETQ. The CDR3 covers 14 residues. Trimming took 5 bases from V and 6 from J, leaving 16 bases between them. The chain's CDR3 is CASRGYLEGDTQYF. As DNA, the CDR3 is TGCGCCAGCAGGGGGTATCTCGAAGGGGATACGCAGTATTTT.

The V gene is TRBV7-3, the J gene TRBJ2-5; TRBD2 matches at 13 bases. Trimming cost V 6 bases and J 1 base; bases outside gene matches: 17. CDR1 and CDR2 (germline): SGHTA, FQGTGA. This CDR3 comprises 20 residues. This chain's CDR3 is CASRIPPTSGRAPLQETQYF. CDR3 nucleotide sequence: TGTGCCAGCAGGATCCCACCTACTAGCGGGAGGGCCCCCCTCCAAGAGACCCAGTACTTC.

This clone showed up just once. The genes are TRBV7-2 and TRBJ2-1; 8 nucleotides agree with TRBD2. The germline CDR1 and CDR2 sequences are SGHTA and FQGNSA. V was pared by 5 bases and J by 5 bases, with 20 bases of the junction left unmatched. This CDR3 has 19 amino acids. CDR3 protein: CASSGPGPEGGRTHNEQFF. CDR3 nucleotide sequence: TGTGCCAGCAGCGGCCCGGGACCGGAGGGCGGGAGGACCCACAATGAGCAGTTCTTC.

The gene calls are TRBV4-1 and TRBJ1-3, with D hard to call. Germline CDR1 reads MGHRA; CDR2 reads YSYEKL. V lost 4 bases and J lost 0, with 13 bases in between. The length of the CDR3 is 16 residues. The CDR3 region has the DNA TGCGCCAGCAGCCGAACTAGGATGATCTCTGGAAACACCATATATTTT. Residues: CASSRTRMISGNTIYF.

The rearrangement links TRBV5-1 to TRBJ2-7; 7 nucleotides align to TRBD1. The CDR3 runs to 14 residues. V trimming: 2 bases; J trimming: 2 bases; junction bases outside the gene matches: 4. CDR1 and CDR2 from the germline V gene are SGHRS and YFSETQ. The CDR3 here is CASSFLGGPYEQYF. Written as DNA, the CDR3 is TGCGCCAGCAGCTTTCTAGGGGGCCCCTACGAGCAGTACTTC.

This clone turned up a few times. The genes are TRBV28 and TRBJ1-1; TRBD1 is a possible D gene (6 bases). In germline, CDR1 is MDHEN, CDR2 SYDVKM. V was clipped by 2 bases and J by 5 bases, with 6 bases between them. The CDR3 totals 12 residues. The CDR3, as DNA: TGTGCCAGCAGTTTACAGGGGACTGAAGCTTTCTTT. It translates to CASSLQGTEAFF.

This chain links TRBV5-4 with TRBJ1-2; D possibly corresponds to TRBD1 (5 bases). Trimming took off 0 bases at V and 3 bases at J, with 12 bases between the two ends. Germline CDR1 SGHNT, CDR2 YYREEE (reference sequence). The CDR3 length is 15 residues. This CDR3 reads CASSLERRGYYGYTF. CDR3 nucleotides: TGTGCCAGCAGCTTGGAAAGGAGGGGCTACTATGGCTACACCTTC.

V usage is TRBV7-8 and J usage is TRBJ2-7, with 9 nucleotides matching TRBD1. The CDR3 has 14 amino acids. V was clipped by 5 bases and J by 5 bases; unmatched bases: 7. Germline V CDR1 and CDR2: SGHVS, FQNEAQ. The CDR3 loop reads CASSPPDRGHEQYF. The CDR3 DNA follows: TGTGCCAGCAGCCCGCCGGACAGGGGCCACGAGCAGTACTTC.

This clone was observed a handful of times. V is TRBV30 and J is TRBJ2-3; D may match TRBD1 or TRBD2 (6 bases each). The V end was cut by 0 bases, the J end by 6 bases, with 13 bases between. This CDR3 comprises 14 residues. Looked up from germline, CDR1 is GTSNPN and CDR2 is SVGIG (reference sequence). The CDR3 spells CAWSVGGPVDTQYF. The CDR3 bases are TGTGCCTGGAGTGTAGGGGGGCCCGTGGATACGCAGTATTTT.

The gene calls are TRBV5-8 and TRBJ1-2; D unresolved. From germline, CDR1 is SGHTS and CDR2 YDEGEE. V was pared by 0 bases and J by 4 bases, with 10 bases between. This CDR3 is 14 amino acids long. The CDR3 is CASSLVSGGYGYTF. The DNA of the CDR3 is TGTGCCAGCAGCTTGGTGTCAGGCGGCTATGGCTACACCTTC.

The chain has TRBV6-6 and TRBJ2-2; no reliable D call. This CDR3 spans 15 amino acids. Trimming left V 2 bases short and J 4 bases short, with 11 bases between. CDR1 and CDR2 from the germline V gene are MNHNY and SVGAGI (reference sequence). The CDR3 nucleotides are TGTGCCAGCAGTTACCCCCCGCTGAGCACCGGGGAGCTGTTTTTT. Encoded protein: CASSYPPLSTGELFF.

The CDR3 region is CASSFPTSGTDTQYF. CDR3 in DNA: TGTGCCAGCAGCTTTCCGACTAGCGGCACAGATACGCAGTATTTT. The chain uses TRBV7-2 and TRBJ2-3; 8 nucleotides line up with TRBD2. CDR3 size: 15 residues. J gave up 1 base and V 3 bases, and 3 bases lay outside the gene matches. The V gene's germline CDR1 is SGHTA and CDR2 FQGNSA.

The chain recombines TRBV10-1 with TRBJ1-3; possibly TRBD1 for D (6 bases). The V and J ends lost 5 bases and 2 bases respectively, with 13 bases between them. Per the germline V gene, CDR1 is WNHNN and CDR2 is SYGVQD (reference sequence). This CDR3 comprises 15 residues. The CDR3 nucleotides read TGCGCCAGCAGTCCGGGGGCGAATGCTGGAAACACCATATATTTT. Translated: CASSPGANAGNTIYF.